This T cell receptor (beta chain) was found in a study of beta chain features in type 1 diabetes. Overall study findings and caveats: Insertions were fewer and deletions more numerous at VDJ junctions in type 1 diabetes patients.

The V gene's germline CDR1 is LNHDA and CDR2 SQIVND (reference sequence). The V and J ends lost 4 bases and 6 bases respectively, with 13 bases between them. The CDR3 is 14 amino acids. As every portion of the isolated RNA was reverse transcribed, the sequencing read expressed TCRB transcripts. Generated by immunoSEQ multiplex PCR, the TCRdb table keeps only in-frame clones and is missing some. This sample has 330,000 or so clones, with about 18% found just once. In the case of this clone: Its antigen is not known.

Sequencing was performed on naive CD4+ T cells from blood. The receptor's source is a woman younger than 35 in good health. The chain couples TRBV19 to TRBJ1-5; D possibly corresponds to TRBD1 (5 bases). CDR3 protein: CASSRTKGGQPQHF. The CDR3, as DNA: TGTGCCAGTAGTAGGACAAAGGGAGGTCAGCCCCAGCATTTT.